This T cell receptor (beta chain) was captured in a study of CD8 T cells in Susac syndrome. Study-wide findings and caveats: Clonal expansion was missing from Susac syndrome CD4+ T cell repertoires. An acknowledgment was made by the study that its TCR sequencing and HLA analysis involved relatively few individuals.

CDR3 length: 14 amino acids. The J segment lost 6 bases and the V segment lost 4 bases, leaving 6 bases of the junction unmatched. Germline V gives CDR1 LGHNA, CDR2 YNFKEQ. The study sequenced TCR beta in blood CD8+ and CD4+ T cells. The authors negatively isolated CD8+ and CD4+ T cells and FACS-enriched TEMRA cells. After extraction with the RNeasy kit, about 0.45 to 1 ug of the RNA was reverse transcribed using random hexamers. TCRdb re-called the immunoSEQ multiplex PCR reads through MiXCR, storing one row per CDR3 protein. The table records roughly 190,000 distinct CDR3 sequences, roughly 95% of them present only once. This clonotype came up once. The antigen is undetermined.

Sequenced input: CD4+ T cells from PBMCs. The receptor was isolated from a human donor with Susac syndrome. V gene TRBV4-2 combines with J gene TRBJ2-3, with 8 bases aligning to TRBD2. The CDR3 reads CASSPGGAGDTQYF. Here the CDR3 DNA reads TGTGCCAGCAGCCCCGGGGGGGCGGGGGATACGCAGTATTTT.